Each of the 28 T cell receptor beta chains below was sequenced from the same sample in a study of OX40 agonist ivuxolimab in advanced cancers. Profiling relied on immunoSEQ multiplex PCR, and the TCRdb table lists in-frame clones only, not all of them. Of roughly 67,000 clones in the sample, around 86% were seen once. The sequences come from CD4+ or CD8+ T cells sorted from blood, collected in a trial of the OX40 agonist ivuxolimab. All receptors derive from an adult with an advanced solid tumor such as melanoma, head and neck, liver or kidney cancer.

This chain uses TRBV6-5 with TRBJ2-3; D perhaps matches TRBD1 (5 bases). The CDR3 covers 15 residues. V shed 0 bases and J shed 3 bases, with 10 bases lying between them. Germline values: CDR1 MNHEY, CDR2 SVGAGI. The CDR3 loop reads CASSYSVRETDTQYF. CDR3 sequence (DNA): TGTGCCAGCAGTTACTCGGTCAGGGAAACAGATACGCAGTATTTT.

The V call is TRBV27, the J call TRBJ1-2; D might be TRBD1 (5 bases). The CDR3 has 15 amino acids. The V end lost 6 bases, the J end lost 4 bases, and 18 bases lay between the germline ends. Looked up from germline, CDR1 is MNHEY and CDR2 is SMNVEV (reference sequence). For the CDR3, the DNA is TGTGCCAGCAGATGGAGGGACTCCCCTAGCTATGGCTACACCTTC. It specifies CASRWRDSPSYGYTF.

The V and J genes are TRBV11-2 and TRBJ1-2; D is ambiguous. Per germline, CDR1 SGHAT and CDR2 FQNNGV. The CDR3 covers 16 residues. The germline V and J ends were trimmed by 0 bases and 5 bases, with 16 bases remaining between them. CDR3 coding DNA: TGTGCCAGCAGCTTAGATCCAGGCACCTCCTGGTATGGCTACACCTTC. This codes for CASSLDPGTSWYGYTF.

This chain uses TRBV5-1 with TRBJ2-3; D may be TRBD2 (5 bases). This CDR3 comprises 18 residues. From germline, CDR1 is SGHRS and CDR2 YFSETQ. V was trimmed by 1 base and J by 5 bases, leaving 23 bases between them. The CDR3 loop reads CASSLSSAAASILDTQYF. The CDR3 nucleotides are TGCGCCAGCAGCTTGAGCTCTGCTGCGGCTAGCATATTAGATACGCAGTATTTT.

The rearrangement links TRBV18 to TRBJ2-7; D ambiguous. The CDR3 consists of 14 residues. Germline V lookup: CDR1 KGHSH, CDR2 LQKENI. Trimming left V 4 bases short and J 3 bases short, with 13 bases between. The CDR3 spells CASSLPGRSYEQYF. The DNA for the CDR3 is TGTGCCAGCTCACTCCCAGGCCGCAGCTACGAGCAGTACTTC.

This chain links TRBV9 with TRBJ1-5; D call uncertain. Germline CDR1 SGDLS, CDR2 YYNGEE. With 3 bases removed from V and 9 bases from J, the gap between germline ends came to 19 bases. The CDR3 spans 15 residues. Written as DNA, the CDR3 is TGTGCCAGCAGCGACGGACCGACTATGGAAGGGCCCCAGCATTTT. Translated, it gives CASSDGPTMEGPQHF.

The chain links TRBV19 to TRBJ1-4; tentatively, D is TRBD1 (5 bases). The V end was cut by 6 bases, the J end by 0 bases, with 14 bases between. The CDR3 runs 16 residues. Germline V lookup: CDR1 LNHDA, CDR2 SQIVND (reference sequence). In nucleotides, the CDR3 is TGTGCCAGTAGGACCTCATCGGGGGCAACTAATGAAAAACTGTTTTTT. Protein: CASRTSSGATNEKLFF. The variable domain in full, with the rest retrieved from reference TRBV19 and TRBJ1-4, is DGGITQSPKYLFRKEGQNVTLSCEQNLNHDAMYWYRQDPGQGLRLIYYSQIVNDFQKGDIAEGYSVSREKKESFPLTVTSAQKNPTAFYLCASRTSSGATNEKLFFGSGTQLSVL.

J is TRBJ2-7 and V is TRBV5-4; D assignment may be TRBD1 or TRBD2 (5 bases each). Per the germline V gene, CDR1 is SGHNT and CDR2 is YYREEE (reference sequence). Between the trimmed V and J ends, which lost 6 bases and 3 bases, there was a span of 19 bases. The CDR3 spans 15 residues. The CDR3 DNA sequence: TGTGCCAGCAACTCTGAACCGGGACGGTTCTACGAGCAGTACTTC. Translated: CASNSEPGRFYEQYF.

This clone is a singleton in its sample. CDR3 DNA: TGTGCCAGCAGCTTAGCTACAGACTCCTACGAGCAGTACTTC. Its translation: CASSLATDSYEQYF. The chain recombines TRBV7-9 with TRBJ2-7; D unresolved. This CDR3 has 14 residues. From germline, CDR1 is SEHNR and CDR2 FQNEAQ (reference sequence). V lost 0 bases to trimming and J lost 0 bases, with 6 bases between them. The full variable domain, in which reference TRBV7-9 and TRBJ2-7 provide the parts outside the CDR3, is DTGVSQNPRHKITKRGQNVTFRCDPISEHNRLYWYRQTLGQGPEFLTYFQNEAQLEKSRLLSDRFSAERPKGSFSTLEIQRTEQGDSAMYLCASSLATDSYEQYFGPGTRLTVT.

This chain uses TRBV5-8 with TRBJ2-1, with a possible D match to TRBD2 (6 bases). With 4 bases removed from V and 8 bases from J, the gap between germline ends came to 13 bases. The CDR3 extends over 13 amino acids. Looked up from germline, CDR1 is SGHTS and CDR2 is YDEGEE. In DNA, the CDR3 is TGTGCCAGCAGCCCATCATCTAGCGATGAGCAGTTCTTC. Translation gives CASSPSSSDEQFF. The full variable domain, in which reference TRBV5-8 and TRBJ2-1 provide the parts outside the CDR3, is EAGVTQSPTHLIKTRGQQATLRCSPISGHTSVYWYQQALGLGLQFLLWYDEGEERNRGNFPPRFSGRQFPNYSSELNVNALELEDSALYLCASSPSSSDEQFFGPGTRLTVL.

The chain uses TRBV10-1 and TRBJ2-3, with TRBD2 matching over 14 bases. The germline gives CDR1 WNHNN, CDR2 SYGVQD (reference sequence). Trimming at V came to 4 bases and at J to 2 bases, leaving 2 bases not matched to a gene. The CDR3 has 16 amino acids. CDR3 loop: CASSVGLAGVTDTQYF. The CDR3 nucleotides are TGCGCCAGCAGTGTGGGACTAGCGGGGGTCACAGATACGCAGTATTTT.

The chain employs TRBV6-5 and TRBJ1-2; 7 bases map to TRBD1. J lost 5 bases, V lost 5 bases, and 8 bases had no gene match. This CDR3 is built from 14 residues. CDR1 MNHEY and CDR2 SVGAGI come from the germline V gene. CDR3 amino acids: CASSERGTAYGYTF. The CDR3 DNA reads TGTGCCAGCAGTGAAAGGGGGACAGCTTATGGCTACACCTTC.

The rearrangement uses TRBV7-8 and TRBJ2-7; possible D gene TRBD1, 5 bases. V dropped 5 bases and J dropped 3 bases, with 20 bases sitting between them. CDR1 and CDR2 (germline): SGHVS, FQNEAQ. The CDR3 length is 16 residues. The CDR3 bases are TGTGCCAGCAGCCCCGTCGGAACAGGCCCAAACTACGAGCAGTACTTC. Protein product: CASSPVGTGPNYEQYF.

The rearrangement links TRBV14 to TRBJ2-1; 10 bases line up with TRBD1. CDR3 size: 15 residues. Germline CDR1 reads SGHDN; CDR2 reads FVKESK. V was clipped by 1 base and J by 7 bases; unmatched bases: 4. This CDR3 reads CASSQGGQGVNEQFF. CDR3 DNA: TGTGCCAGCAGCCAAGGCGGACAGGGGGTGAATGAGCAGTTCTTC.

With regard to this clone: Additional DNA sequences in this sample encode the identical CDR3. The rearrangement links TRBV18 to TRBJ2-5; D could derive from TRBD1 or TRBD2 (5 bases each). In germline, CDR1 is KGHSH, CDR2 LQKENI. The V gene lost 4 bases and the J gene lost 5 bases, with 11 bases spanning the gap. The CDR3 contains 13 residues. CDR3 amino acids: CASSRGAGETQYF. DNA for the CDR3: TGTGCCAGCTCACGAGGGGCCGGGGAGACCCAGTACTTC.

The rearrangement joins TRBV19 to TRBJ2-6; TRBD1 aligns across 11 bases. V lost 11 bases to trimming and J lost 0 bases; unmatched junction nucleotides: 3. CDR3 length: 15 amino acids. Germline CDR1 is LNHDA and CDR2 is SQIVND (reference sequence). The DNA of the CDR3 is TGTGCCGGGGGGACAGGGGGCTCTGGGGCCAACGTCCTGACTTTC. Its translation is CAGGTGGSGANVLTF.

This clone appeared a single time. J is TRBJ2-7 and V is TRBV5-4, with D possibly being TRBD1 (6 bases). The length of the CDR3 is 15 residues. Germline CDR1 and CDR2: SGHNT and YYREEE (reference sequence). Between the trimmed V and J ends, which lost 3 bases and 8 bases, there was a span of 21 bases. The CDR3 sequence is CASSSRTAGPMQQYF. Written as DNA, the CDR3 is TGTGCCAGCAGCTCAAGGACAGCCGGCCCTATGCAGCAGTACTTC. The complete variable domain, with remaining parts taken from reference TRBV5-4 and TRBJ2-7, reads ETGVTQSPTHLIKTRGQQVTLRCSSQSGHNTVSWYQQALGQGPQFIFQYYREEENGRGNFPPRFSGLQFPNYSSELNVNALELDDSALYLCASSSRTAGPMQQYFGPGTRLTVT.

The chain couples TRBV7-2 to TRBJ2-7; D not resolved. This CDR3 has 13 amino acids. Germline assignment: CDR1 SGHTA and CDR2 FQGNSA. V lost 2 bases to trimming and J lost 0 bases, with 5 bases between them. The CDR3 protein is CASSLTSSYEQYF. The CDR3 DNA reads as TGTGCCAGCAGCTTAACCAGCTCCTACGAGCAGTACTTC.

The rearrangement links TRBV4-3 to TRBJ1-5; D remains ambiguous. The CDR3 runs 15 residues. Germline V CDR1 and CDR2: LGHNA, YSLEER. Trimming removed 4 bases from V and 3 bases from J, with 13 bases in between. The CDR3 region has the DNA TGCGCCAGCAGCCTTAATGTGAGCCCCAATCAGCCCCAGCATTTT. This translates into CASSLNVSPNQPQHF.

The CDR3 DNA reads TGCGCCAGCAGCCAATCGGACAGTAGCACAGATACGCAGTATTTT. It yields the protein CASSQSDSSTDTQYF. J is TRBJ2-3 and V is TRBV4-1; possible D gene TRBD1, 6 bases. The germline gives CDR1 MGHRA, CDR2 YSYEKL. The V gene lost 2 bases and the J gene lost 0 bases, with 9 bases spanning the gap. The CDR3 runs 15 residues.

V gene TRBV7-9 combines with J gene TRBJ2-1, with 12 bases identical to TRBD1. This CDR3 comprises 16 residues. V lost 4 bases to trimming and J lost 6 bases; unmatched junction nucleotides: 7. The germline gives CDR1 SEHNR, CDR2 FQNEAQ (reference sequence). This CDR3 reads CASSSQGQGAVNEQFF. CDR3 nucleotides: TGTGCCAGCAGCTCCCAGGGACAGGGGGCCGTCAATGAGCAGTTCTTC.

The chain employs TRBV2 and TRBJ1-5; D is unresolved. CDR3 length equals 14 residues. Germline values: CDR1 SNHLY, CDR2 FYNNEI. Between the trimmed V and J ends, which lost 6 bases and 5 bases, there was a span of 14 bases. CDR3 loop: CASSRNGYDQPQHF. CDR3 nucleotide sequence: TGTGCCAGCAGCAGGAACGGGTATGATCAGCCCCAGCATTTT. Drawing the rest from reference TRBV2 and TRBJ1-5, the complete variable domain is EPEVTQTPSHQVTQMGQEVILRCVPISNHLYFYWYRQILGQKVEFLVSFYNNEISEKSEIFDDQFSVERPDGSNFTLKIRSTKLEDSAMYFCASSRNGYDQPQHFGDGTRLSIL.

V gene TRBV27 combines with J gene TRBJ1-2; 9 bases align to TRBD1. The CDR3 has 16 amino acids. Germline CDR1 reads MNHEY; CDR2 reads SMNVEV (reference sequence). The junction had 10 bases not matched to a gene; V was cut back by 1 base and J by 7 bases. CDR3 region: CASSLLALDRGGGYTF. DNA for the CDR3: TGTGCCAGCAGTTTATTGGCCCTGGACAGGGGTGGTGGCTACACCTTC.

This clone was picked up one time. J is TRBJ1-2 and V is TRBV5-4; no firm D call. Germline V gives CDR1 SGHNT, CDR2 YYREEE (reference sequence). V lost 4 bases and J lost 9, with 22 bases in between. The CDR3 has 15 residues. The CDR3 DNA reads as TGTGCCAGCAGCCCCGGCGGGGTAGAAGGATTAAGCTACACCTTC. Its protein is CASSPGGVEGLSYTF.

This chain joins TRBV14 and TRBJ2-7; 8 nucleotides agree with TRBD1. Germline V gene lookup returns CDR1 SGHDN and CDR2 FVKESK. With 0 bases clipped from V and 5 bases from J, the junction kept 12 bases outside the gene matches. The CDR3 loop spans 17 amino acids. The CDR3: CASSQDLAGGSGDEQYF. The DNA for the CDR3 is TGTGCCAGCAGCCAAGATCTGGCAGGGGGCTCTGGGGACGAGCAGTACTTC.

The chain couples TRBV5-4 to TRBJ2-7; TRBD2 matches at 14 bases. J was trimmed by 2 bases and V by 3 bases; bases with no gene match: 1. Per the germline V gene, CDR1 is SGHNT and CDR2 is YYREEE (reference sequence). This CDR3 spans 15 amino acids. The CDR3 coding sequence is TGTGCCAGCAGCTCGACTAGCGGGGGGGCCTACGAGCAGTACTTC. It codes for CASSSTSGGAYEQYF.

V gene TRBV2 combines with J gene TRBJ1-1; maybe TRBD1 (5 bases). V was shortened by 7 bases and J by 8 bases, with 17 bases between the two germline ends. Germline loops: CDR1 SNHLY, CDR2 FYNNEI. CDR3 size: 13 residues. The CDR3: CASKGPGPAEAFF. The DNA for the CDR3 is TGTGCCAGCAAGGGGCCTGGGCCGGCCGAAGCTTTCTTT.

The chain carries TRBV27 and TRBJ1-2, with 8 positions matching TRBD1. The CDR3 length is 16 residues. Germline CDR1 is MNHEY and CDR2 is SMNVEV (reference sequence). With 0 bases clipped from V and 0 bases from J, the junction kept 3 bases outside the gene matches. CDR3 nucleotide sequence: TGTGCCAGCAGTTTATCGGGGGACAGGTCTAACTATGGCTACACCTTC. This gives the protein CASSLSGDRSNYGYTF.